Each of the 28 T cell receptor beta chains below was sequenced from the same sample in a study of cytomegalovirus exposure and HLA in healthy donors. The PCR made use of 60 Vbeta and 13 Jbeta primers. The protocol was immunoSEQ multiplex PCR, while the TCRdb copy is restricted to in-frame clones and leaves out a portion. The sample shows about 160,000 clones, more than 65% of them seen only once. Sequencing was performed on PBMCs. The origin of the receptors is a man aged 50 to 59 in good health and CMV-seropositive.

The chain carries TRBV5-4 and TRBJ2-1, with TRBD2 identical over 10 bases. Germline V CDR1 and CDR2: SGHNT, YYREEE (reference sequence). The CDR3 runs 14 residues. J lost 8 bases, V lost 6 bases, and 8 bases had no gene match. This chain's CDR3 is CASTFTSGKDEQFF. In DNA form, the CDR3 reads TGTGCCAGCACATTCACTAGCGGGAAGGATGAGCAGTTCTTC.

V is TRBV6-1 and J is TRBJ2-7; TRBD1 matches 9 bases. V trimming: 4 bases; J trimming: 4 bases; junction bases outside the gene matches: 5. The CDR3 covers 14 residues. Germline CDR1 reads MNHNS; CDR2 reads SASEGT. The CDR3 loop reads CASSVGQGAYEQYV. DNA of the CDR3: TGTGCCAGCAGTGTGGGACAGGGTGCATACGAGCAGTACGTC.

V is TRBV18 and J is TRBJ1-1, with unresolved D. Trimming shortened V by 0 bases and J by 7 bases, and 12 bases separated the two germline ends. The CDR3 has 14 amino acids. Germline CDR1 reads KGHSH; CDR2 reads LQKENI. The CDR3: CASSPPGPRNEAFF. The CDR3 coding sequence is TGTGCCAGCTCACCACCTGGGCCAAGGAATGAAGCTTTCTTT.

The chain is built from TRBV2 and TRBJ2-1, with D unclear. The CDR3 is 11 residues long. Germline V gene data show CDR1 as SNHLY and CDR2 as FYNNEI. V gave up 0 bases and J gave up 14 bases, with 8 bases separating them. The CDR3 loop reads CASSEARLEFF. CDR3 sequence (DNA): TGTGCCAGCAGTGAAGCGCGGCTTGAGTTCTTC.

The chain has TRBV7-3 and TRBJ2-5, with 7 bases identical to TRBD2. Germline V gene lookup returns CDR1 SGHTA and CDR2 FQGTGA. The CDR3 is 15 residues long. J lost 5 bases, V lost 0 bases, and 6 bases had no gene match. CDR3: CASSLTAGEVETQYF. CDR3 nucleotide sequence: TGTGCCAGCAGCTTAACGGCGGGGGAAGTGGAGACCCAGTACTTC.

The chain combines TRBV6-5 with TRBJ1-1; D might be TRBD1 (6 bases). The V end was cut by 5 bases, the J end by 10 bases, with 14 bases between. The CDR3 has 12 amino acids. Germline V gene sequence: CDR1 MNHEY, CDR2 SVGAGI. CDR3 protein: CASSNQGLAAFF. CDR3 sequence (DNA): TGTGCCAGCAGTAACCAGGGGTTGGCAGCTTTCTTT.

The chain joins TRBV9 to TRBJ2-1; tentative D call: TRBD2 (6 bases). Trimming removed 3 bases from V and 0 bases from J, with 10 bases in between. Germline lookup yields CDR1 SGDLS and CDR2 YYNGEE. The CDR3 spans 15 residues. Written as DNA, the CDR3 is TGTGCCAGCAGCGAGGGACTCTACTCCTACAATGAGCAGTTCTTC. Protein product: CASSEGLYSYNEQFF. Supplemented by reference TRBV9 and TRBJ2-1, the full variable domain reads DSGVTQTPKHLITATGQRVTLRCSPRSGDLSVYWYQQSLDQGLQFLIQYYNGEERAKGNILERFSAQQFPDLHSELNLSSLELGDSALYFCASSEGLYSYNEQFFGPGTRLTVL.

The chain joins TRBV5-1 to TRBJ2-2; D may be TRBD2 (5 bases). The CDR3 runs 15 residues. In germline, CDR1 is SGHRS, CDR2 YFSETQ. Trimming shortened V by 0 bases and J by 5 bases, and 11 bases separated the two germline ends. The CDR3 DNA sequence: TGCGCCAGCAGCTTGGACATCCGAGGGACCGGGGAGCTGTTTTTT. Protein: CASSLDIRGTGELFF.

This chain uses TRBV5-1 with TRBJ2-3; 15 positions agree with TRBD2. V was pared by 4 bases and J by 0 bases, with 9 bases of the junction left unmatched. Germline V lookup: CDR1 SGHRS, CDR2 YFSETQ. The CDR3 spans 19 residues. DNA for the CDR3: TGCGCCAGCAGCCTCTCGGGACTAGCGGGGGGCCGAAGCACAGATACGCAGTATTTT. Amino acid sequence: CASSLSGLAGGRSTDTQYF.

CDR3 sequence reads: CATSHPVVSGNTIYF. CDR3 nucleotides: TGTGCCACCAGTCACCCAGTGGTCTCTGGAAACACCATATATTTT. The rearrangement joins TRBV15 to TRBJ1-3; D is uncertain. Trimming took off 6 bases at V and 0 bases at J, with 12 bases between the two ends. CDR3 length: 15 residues. Germline V gives CDR1 LNHNV, CDR2 YYDKDF (reference sequence).

The chain uses TRBV2 and TRBJ2-7, with D possibly TRBD1 on 5 matching bases. Trimming shortened V by 4 bases and J by 3 bases, and 10 bases separated the two germline ends. Germline values: CDR1 SNHLY, CDR2 FYNNEI. This CDR3 is 13 amino acids long. The CDR3 here is CASSGLRVYEQYF. For the CDR3, the DNA is TGTGCCAGCAGTGGGCTCAGGGTCTACGAGCAGTACTTC. Looking up the rest from reference TRBV2 and TRBJ2-7 gives the full variable domain: EPEVTQTPSHQVTQMGQEVILRCVPISNHLYFYWYRQILGQKVEFLVSFYNNEISEKSEIFDDQFSVERPDGSNFTLKIRSTKLEDSAMYFCASSGLRVYEQYFGPGTRLTVT.

The V and J genes are TRBV10-1 and TRBJ1-1; no firm D call. V was clipped by 0 bases and J by 1 base, with 9 bases between them. The germline V gene has CDR1 WNHNN and CDR2 SYGVQD (reference sequence). The CDR3 totals 15 residues. CDR3 loop: CASSESITENTEAFF. As DNA, the CDR3 is TGCGCCAGCAGTGAGTCGATCACAGAGAACACTGAAGCTTTCTTT.

This CDR3 reads CASSPTGPYGYTF. The CDR3 coding sequence is TGTGCCAGCTCACCGACAGGGCCCTATGGCTACACCTTC. The V call is TRBV18, the J call TRBJ1-2; 7 bases agree with TRBD1. The CDR3 has 13 residues. Germline V gene data show CDR1 as KGHSH and CDR2 as LQKENI. Trimming took 3 bases from V and 4 from J; bases not matched to a gene: 2.

This chain uses TRBV27 with TRBJ1-4; D unclear. The germline V gene encodes CDR1 MNHEY and CDR2 SMNVEV (reference sequence). The germline V and J ends were trimmed by 5 bases and 7 bases, with 11 bases remaining between them. This CDR3 spans 13 amino acids. CDR3 region: CASSPGRGEKLFF. DNA of the CDR3: TGTGCCAGCAGTCCCGGCCGAGGTGAAAAACTGTTTTTT.

In its sample, this clone was seen a few times. The J gene is TRBJ2-1, the V gene TRBV7-9; a possible D gene is TRBD2 (8 bases). V was trimmed by 5 bases and J by 7 bases, leaving 24 bases between them. The CDR3 loop spans 17 amino acids. The germline V gene encodes CDR1 SEHNR and CDR2 FQNEAQ (reference sequence). The CDR3 DNA is TGTGCCAGCAGCGAGGGGGCGGGGGGCCCTCGGAAGAATGAGCAGTTCTTC. Translating gives CASSEGAGGPRKNEQFF.

J is TRBJ1-5 and V is TRBV25-1; D remains ambiguous. The CDR3 length is 13 residues. CDR1 and CDR2 (germline): MGHDK, SYGVNS. With 10 bases removed from V and 4 bases from J, the gap between germline ends came to 14 bases. The CDR3 sequence is CATDELGNQPQHF. CDR3 DNA: TGTGCCACCGACGAACTAGGAAATCAGCCCCAGCATTTT.

The V call is TRBV5-6, the J call TRBJ2-1, with D possibly TRBD2 on 6 matching bases. The V gene lost 3 bases and the J gene lost 6 bases, with 16 bases spanning the gap. The CDR3 has 15 residues. The germline V gene encodes CDR1 SGHDT and CDR2 YYEEEE. The CDR3 here is CASSSPGDPRNEQFF. The CDR3 DNA is TGTGCCAGCAGCTCACCGGGAGATCCGCGCAATGAGCAGTTCTTC.

This clone was recorded only once. J is TRBJ1-1 and V is TRBV5-1, with 9 bases lining up with TRBD1. Germline CDR1 reads SGHRS; CDR2 reads YFSETQ. V shed 5 bases and J 4 bases; nucleotides not matched to a gene: 9. The CDR3 loop spans 15 amino acids. CDR3: CASRPPGQGVTEAFF. As DNA, the CDR3 is TGCGCCAGCAGACCTCCGGGACAGGGTGTCACTGAAGCTTTCTTT.

The chain combines TRBV2 with TRBJ1-5; D is perhaps TRBD1 (5 bases). There are 15 residues in the CDR3. Germline V gives CDR1 SNHLY, CDR2 FYNNEI. With 6 bases removed from V and 1 base from J, the gap between germline ends came to 13 bases. The CDR3 DNA is TGTGCCAGCAGCGCGACACGGGGGAGCAATCAGCCCCAGCATTTT. Residues: CASSATRGSNQPQHF.

This chain's CDR3 is CASSRVGQGGGYEQYF. CDR3 DNA sequence: TGTGCCAGCAGCCGGGTGGGACAGGGGGGAGGCTACGAGCAGTACTTC. This sequence joins TRBV5-5 and TRBJ2-7; 11 bases map to TRBD1. Germline V CDR1 and CDR2: SGHKS, YYEKEE (reference sequence). This CDR3 spans 16 amino acids. After removal of 4 bases from V and 3 bases from J, the junction contained 9 bases not matched to a gene.

This rearrangement joins TRBV19 to TRBJ2-3; the D is unclear. Germline V gives CDR1 LNHDA, CDR2 SQIVND (reference sequence). The V and J ends lost 5 bases and 5 bases respectively, with 11 bases between them. This CDR3 has 13 amino acids. The CDR3 DNA follows: TGTGCCAGTAGTGGGTGGCGGAAAGATACGCAGTATTTT. Its translation is CASSGWRKDTQYF.

The chain employs TRBV27 and TRBJ2-1; D not resolved. The ends were cut back, 4 bases at V and 6 bases at J, with 13 bases in the middle. Germline CDR1 reads MNHEY; CDR2 reads SMNVEV (reference sequence). The CDR3 covers 14 residues. The CDR3 DNA reads as TGTGCCAGCAGTTCCGGGTCGGGTCTCAATGAGCAGTTCTTC. This translates into CASSSGSGLNEQFF.

The chain is built from TRBV5-1 and TRBJ2-3, with a weak D call TRBD1 (6 bases). Trimming removed 3 bases from V and 1 base from J, with 12 bases in between. Per germline, CDR1 SGHRS and CDR2 YFSETQ. The CDR3 spans 15 residues. The CDR3 region has the DNA TGCGCCAGCAGCTCGGGAAGACAGGGCACAGATACGCAGTATTTT. This codes for CASSSGRQGTDTQYF.

V gene TRBV7-9 combines with J gene TRBJ1-3; D might be TRBD1 (5 bases). The germline V gene encodes CDR1 SEHNR and CDR2 FQNEAQ (reference sequence). Trimming took off 10 bases at V and 2 bases at J, with 15 bases between the two ends. This CDR3 is built from 14 residues. The CDR3 is CATRLGGTGNTIYF. In nucleotides, the CDR3 is TGTGCCACCCGATTGGGGGGAACTGGAAACACCATATATTTT.

V usage is TRBV27 and J usage is TRBJ1-1; 7 bases align to TRBD1. V was pared by 7 bases and J by 1 base, with 9 bases of the junction left unmatched. CDR3 size: 15 residues. Germline CDR1 MNHEY, CDR2 SMNVEV (reference sequence). The CDR3 loop is CASKKGARENTEAFF. CDR3 nucleotide sequence: TGTGCCAGCAAAAAGGGGGCAAGGGAGAACACTGAAGCTTTCTTT.

The chain employs TRBV6-5 and TRBJ1-5, with 8 nucleotides matching TRBD1. Germline trimming cut 2 bases from V and 9 bases from J; bases unmatched to any gene: 6. This CDR3 region has 14 residues. Germline V CDR1 and CDR2: MNHEY, SVGAGI. The CDR3: CASSYTRGRGPQHF. CDR3 in DNA: TGTGCCAGCAGTTACACCAGGGGGCGAGGGCCCCAGCATTTT.

V and J are TRBV7-3 and TRBJ2-1, with 11 positions matching TRBD1. The ends lost 4 bases at V and 7 bases at J; junction bases unmatched: 6. Germline V lookup: CDR1 SGHTA, CDR2 FQGTGA. The CDR3 length is 15 residues. The CDR3 sequence: CASSSGQGALNEQFF. CDR3 nucleotides: TGTGCCAGCAGCTCCGGACAGGGGGCGCTTAATGAGCAGTTCTTC. Variable domain in full (rest from reference TRBV7-3 and TRBJ2-1): GAGVSQTPSNKVTEKGKYVELRCDPISGHTALYWYRQSLGQGPEFLIYFQGTGAADDSGLPNDRFFAVRPEGSVSTLKIQRTERGDSAVYLCASSSGQGALNEQFFGPGTRLTVL.

The chain recombines TRBV2 with TRBJ1-5, with 10 bases aligning to TRBD1. This CDR3 spans 16 amino acids. The V and J ends lost 6 bases and 5 bases, in that order; junction bases with no gene match: 10. Germline CDR1 SNHLY, CDR2 FYNNEI. The CDR3 DNA reads TGTGCCAGCAGCGAAAGACCAGACAGGGGGCATCAGCCCCAGCATTTT. Translation gives CASSERPDRGHQPQHF. Full variable domain (missing parts from reference TRBV2 and TRBJ1-5): EPEVTQTPSHQVTQMGQEVILRCVPISNHLYFYWYRQILGQKVEFLVSFYNNEISEKSEIFDDQFSVERPDGSNFTLKIRSTKLEDSAMYFCASSERPDRGHQPQHFGDGTRLSIL.